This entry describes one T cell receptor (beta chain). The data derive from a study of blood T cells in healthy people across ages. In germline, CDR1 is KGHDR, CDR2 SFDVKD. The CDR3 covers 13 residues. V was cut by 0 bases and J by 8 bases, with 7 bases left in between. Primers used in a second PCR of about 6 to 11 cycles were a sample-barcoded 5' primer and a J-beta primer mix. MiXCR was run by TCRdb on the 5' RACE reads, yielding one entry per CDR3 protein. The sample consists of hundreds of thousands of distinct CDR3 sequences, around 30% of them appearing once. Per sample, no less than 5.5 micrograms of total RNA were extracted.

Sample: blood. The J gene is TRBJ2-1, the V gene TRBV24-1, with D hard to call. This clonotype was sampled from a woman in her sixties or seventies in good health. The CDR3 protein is CATSDLLGDEQFF. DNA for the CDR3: TGTGCCACCAGTGATTTGTTAGGTGATGAGCAGTTCTTC.